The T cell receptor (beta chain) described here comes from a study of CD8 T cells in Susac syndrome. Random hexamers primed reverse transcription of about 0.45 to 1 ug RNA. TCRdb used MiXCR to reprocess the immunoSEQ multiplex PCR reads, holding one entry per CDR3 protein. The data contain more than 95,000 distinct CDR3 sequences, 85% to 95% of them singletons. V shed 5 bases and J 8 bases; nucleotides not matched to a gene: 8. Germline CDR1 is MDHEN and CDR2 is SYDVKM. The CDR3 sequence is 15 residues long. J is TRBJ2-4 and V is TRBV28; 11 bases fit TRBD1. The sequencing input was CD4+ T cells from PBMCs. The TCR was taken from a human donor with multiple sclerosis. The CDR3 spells CASSESGTGGDIQYF. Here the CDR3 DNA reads TGTGCCAGCAGTGAATCCGGGACAGGGGGGGACATTCAGTACTTC.